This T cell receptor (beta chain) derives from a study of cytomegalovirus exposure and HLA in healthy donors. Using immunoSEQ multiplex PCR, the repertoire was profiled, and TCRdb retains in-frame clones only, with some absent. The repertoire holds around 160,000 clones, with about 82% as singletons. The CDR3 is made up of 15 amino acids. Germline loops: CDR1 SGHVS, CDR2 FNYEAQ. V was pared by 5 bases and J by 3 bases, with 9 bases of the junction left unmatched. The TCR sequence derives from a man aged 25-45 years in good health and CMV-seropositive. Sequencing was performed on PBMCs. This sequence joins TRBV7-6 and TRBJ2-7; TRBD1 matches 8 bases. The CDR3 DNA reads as TGTGCCAGCAGCCAAGGGACAGGAGTCGTCTACGAGCAGTACTTC. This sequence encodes CASSQGTGVVYEQYF.